Detailed here is one T cell receptor (beta chain). The data derive from a study of CD8 T cells in Susac syndrome. RNA amounts of roughly 0.45 to 1 ug underwent reverse transcription with random hexamers. Coverage of TCR beta CDR3 amplification by immunoSEQ multiplex PCR extended to 54 Vbeta and 13 Jbeta. TCRdb redid the calling of the immunoSEQ multiplex PCR reads with MiXCR, one entry per CDR3 protein. The sample has approximately 160,000 distinct CDR3 sequences; about 92% are singletons. Trimming pared 5 bases from V and 0 bases from J, leaving 10 bases between. The CDR3 has 14 residues. Germline-derived CDR1 and CDR2 are SGHDT and YYEEEE.

The sequenced sample consisted of CD4+ T cells from PBMCs. The chain is built from TRBV5-6 and TRBJ2-3; D is perhaps TRBD2 (7 bases). The receptor's source is a human donor in good health. In DNA form, the CDR3 reads TGTGCCAGCAGGGGGGGGGCTAGCACAGATACGCAGTATTTT. This sequence encodes CASRGGASTDTQYF.